This T cell receptor (beta chain) was identified during a study of CD8 T cells in ankylosing spondylitis. Study-level findings and limits: The clones that were linked to disease were reported to be significantly enriched in matched synovial fluid samples from ankylosing spondylitis patients. Earlier authors reported some of these motif variants in reactive arthritis synovial fluid and blood. Ankylosing spondylitis blood seemed to carry a telltale TCR beta motif made of fewer than 10 highly homologous variants.

Germline CDR1 is SQVTM and CDR2 is ANQGSEA. The CDR3 spans 14 residues. The V end lost 4 bases, the J end lost 6 bases, and 17 bases lay between the germline ends. Generation of TCR beta libraries employed quantitative 5'-RACE incorporating molecular barcodes. TCRdb fed the 5' RACE reads into MiXCR, producing one record per CDR3 protein. The sample lists 150,000 to 200,000 distinct CDR3 sequences, roughly 12% occurring once. This clonotype was observed at least ten times. The antigen is unknown. The TCR comes from a male donor with ankylosing spondylitis or in good health (not recorded which). The sample comprised blood, either unsorted or a sorted T cell fraction (not recorded which). The chain has TRBV29-1 and TRBJ2-3; D perhaps matches TRBD1 (5 bases). This CDR3 reads CSVVGAGLMDTQYF. CDR3 sequence (DNA): TGCAGCGTTGTAGGGGCAGGTCTTATGGATACGCAGTATTTT.